The 15 T cell receptor beta chains below all came from one sample that was sequenced in a study of CD8 T cells in ankylosing spondylitis. TCRdb called the 5' RACE reads again in MiXCR, with one record for every CDR3 protein. The table has about 240,000 distinct CDR3 sequences, around 9.1% seen once; the top ten hold under 7.5%. Sequencing input: blood, either unsorted or a sorted T cell fraction (not recorded which). The receptor source for this set is a male donor with ankylosing spondylitis or in good health (not recorded which).

There are a few counts of this clonotype. This may come from a read error, since a much larger clone is one base off. This chain uses TRBV25-1 with TRBJ1-1, with TRBD1 matching over 9 bases. V trimming: 8 bases; J trimming: 6 bases; junction bases outside the gene matches: 10. The CDR3 consists of 14 residues. CDR1 is MGHDK, CDR2 SYGVNS, per germline. The CDR3 is CASVGLTGGPEAFF. The CDR3 nucleotides are TGTGCCAGCGTAGGCCTAACAGGGGGCCCTGAAGCTTTCTTT.

The table lists this clonotype with many counts. The V and J genes are TRBV20-1 and TRBJ2-3; possible D gene TRBD2, 6 bases. The V and J ends lost 1 base and 2 bases respectively, with 10 bases between them. Germline CDR1 reads DFQATT; CDR2 reads SNEGSKA (reference sequence). CDR3 length: 14 amino acids. The CDR3 is CSARVSGPTDTQYF. The CDR3 DNA reads TGCAGTGCTAGAGTAAGCGGGCCCACAGATACGCAGTATTTT.

This clonotype came up many times. This chain joins TRBV5-1 and TRBJ1-1; D gene ambiguous. This CDR3 contains 15 residues. Between the trimmed V and J ends, which lost 1 base and 5 bases, there was a span of 15 bases. Germline CDR1 SGHRS, CDR2 YFSETQ. The CDR3 DNA reads TGCGCCAGCAGCTTGTCCGGAGGCGCGGGGACTGAAGCTTTCTTT. Protein: CASSLSGGAGTEAFF.

The V and J genes are TRBV29-1 and TRBJ2-7; TRBD2 might be the D (5 bases). There are 13 residues in the CDR3. Germline values: CDR1 SQVTM, CDR2 ANQGSEA. Trimming left V 1 base short and J 4 bases short, with 11 bases between. CDR3 sequence: CSVEGGESYEQYF. The CDR3 DNA reads TGCAGCGTTGAAGGGGGAGAGAGTTACGAGCAGTACTTC.

At least ten counts were recorded for this clonotype. The chain is built from TRBV3-1 and TRBJ1-1, with unresolved D. The V end lost 4 bases, the J end lost 5 bases, and 17 bases lay between the germline ends. From germline, CDR1 is LGHDT and CDR2 YNNKEL (reference sequence). CDR3 length: 15 residues. The CDR3 DNA reads as TGTGCCAGCAGCCTAGGGTTCTCCCGGCGGACTGAAGCTTTCTTT. It encodes CASSLGFSRRTEAFF.

The table lists this clonotype with many counts. The rearrangement links TRBV4-3 to TRBJ2-1; 9 bases line up with TRBD2. The germline CDR1 and CDR2 sequences are LGHNA and YSLEER. CDR3 size: 17 residues. V was clipped by 1 base and J by 1 base; unmatched bases: 5. For the CDR3, the DNA is TGCGCCAGCAGCCAAGGGGTCACTAGCGGGTCCTACAATGAGCAGTTCTTC. Its translation: CASSQGVTSGSYNEQFF.

Note on this clonotype: This sequence may be a read error, since a much larger clone differs from it by one base. The V and J genes are TRBV3-1 and TRBJ1-3; no firm D call. The germline gives CDR1 LGHDT, CDR2 YNNKEL (reference sequence). The CDR3 loop spans 15 amino acids. The CDR3 DNA reads TGTGCCAGCTGCCAAGATCGGACCTCTGGAAACACCATATATTTT. It yields the protein CASCQDRTSGNTIYF.

This clonotype was seen ten or more times. This chain links TRBV6-1 with TRBJ2-2; TRBD2 aligns across 12 bases. V gave up 6 bases and J gave up 5 bases; unmatched junction bases: 4. The CDR3 is 15 residues long. Germline-derived CDR1 and CDR2 are MNHNS and SASEGT. CDR3 residues: CASRPGLAGTGELFF. DNA for the CDR3: TGTGCCAGCAGACCTGGACTAGCGGGAACCGGGGAGCTGTTTTTT.

This clonotype was observed many times. The rearrangement uses TRBV5-1 and TRBJ1-5; the match to TRBD1 covers 10 bases. This CDR3 region has 15 residues. The V and J ends lost 0 bases and 7 bases, in that order; junction bases with no gene match: 4. Germline V gene sequence: CDR1 SGHRS, CDR2 YFSETQ. Here the CDR3 reads CASSLEGTGEQPQHF. As DNA, the CDR3 is TGCGCCAGCAGCTTGGAAGGGACAGGGGAACAGCCCCAGCATTTT.

This clonotype was seen repeatedly, ten times or more. The chain joins TRBV29-1 to TRBJ2-2, with a possible D match to TRBD1 (5 bases). This CDR3 is built from 11 residues. Trimming shortened V by 7 bases and J by 3 bases, and 6 bases separated the two germline ends. CDR1 SQVTM and CDR2 ANQGSEA come from the germline V gene. The CDR3 is CSARDTGELFF. The CDR3 nucleotides read TGCAGCGCCAGGGACACCGGGGAGCTGTTTTTT.

This clonotype was counted ten times or more. This sequence joins TRBV5-6 and TRBJ2-1; D could derive from TRBD1 or TRBD2 (6 bases each). Trimming shortened V by 3 bases and J by 4 bases, and 20 bases separated the two germline ends. Germline CDR1 reads SGHDT; CDR2 reads YYEEEE. The CDR3 is 17 amino acids. The CDR3 region is CASSSIRGDWAYNEQFF. DNA of the CDR3: TGTGCCAGCAGCTCAATAAGGGGGGACTGGGCTTACAATGAGCAGTTCTTC.

V gene TRBV30 combines with J gene TRBJ1-5; D gene uncertain. The CDR3 runs 14 residues. Germline loops: CDR1 GTSNPN, CDR2 SVGIG (reference sequence). Trimming pared 1 base from V and 2 bases from J, leaving 9 bases between. The CDR3 spells CAWSAAVGNQPQHF. The CDR3 DNA reads as TGTGCCTGGAGTGCGGCAGTGGGCAATCAGCCCCAGCATTTT.

This clonotype has at least ten counts. CDR3 loop: CASSLEPGQRDEQFF. CDR3 nucleotide sequence: TGCGCCAGCAGCTTGGAACCAGGGCAAAGGGATGAGCAGTTCTTC. The chain carries TRBV5-1 and TRBJ2-1; possibly TRBD1 for D (5 bases). Looked up from germline, CDR1 is SGHRS and CDR2 is YFSETQ. This CDR3 region has 15 residues. Deletions cut 0 bases from V and 8 bases from J, with 15 bases between.

This clonotype was observed a handful of times. The chain links TRBV30 to TRBJ1-2, with D possibly being TRBD1 (6 bases). This CDR3 contains 16 residues. Germline CDR1 reads GTSNPN; CDR2 reads SVGIG (reference sequence). V was trimmed by 4 bases and J by 4 bases, leaving 22 bases between them. In DNA, the CDR3 is TGTGCCTGGACTACGAGCAGGGGCCCTGGGGGCTATGGCTACACCTTC. Its protein is CAWTTSRGPGGYGYTF.

This clonotype occurred many times. V is TRBV7-3 and J is TRBJ1-2; unclear D gene. Trimming cost V 3 bases and J 4 bases, with 9 bases left between them. Per germline, CDR1 SGHTA and CDR2 FQGTGA. The CDR3 extends over 13 amino acids. DNA for the CDR3: TGTGCCAGCAGCTTGATACCCTCCTATGGCTACACCTTC. Translation: CASSLIPSYGYTF.